Following are 5 T cell receptor beta chains from one sample sequenced in a study of T cells in Graves' hyperthyroidism and ophthalmopathy. Amplified TCR beta CDR3 regions came from RNA transcripts. The TCR CDR3 first-round RT-PCR relied on the HTBI primer set. TCRdb re-called the multiplex PCR reads with MiXCR, one entry per CDR3 protein. The sample records 410,000 or so distinct CDR3 sequences, 14% to 15% being singletons. Source material: blood. These receptors all come from a man between 18 and 35 years old with Graves' ophthalmopathy.

This clonotype was observed at least ten times. This chain connects TRBV30 to TRBJ1-1; D unclear. The CDR3 runs to 13 residues. Germline V gene lookup returns CDR1 GTSNPN and CDR2 SVGIG (reference sequence). With 0 bases removed from V and 7 bases from J, the gap between germline ends came to 12 bases. Written as DNA, the CDR3 is TGTGCCTGGAGTGTAGGAACAGAGTATGAAGCTTTCTTT. Translated, it gives CAWSVGTEYEAFF.

This clonotype occurred many times. This rearrangement joins TRBV4-1 to TRBJ2-5; 11 bases are shared with TRBD2. V lost 9 bases to trimming and J lost 2 bases; unmatched junction nucleotides: 8. Per germline, CDR1 MGHRA and CDR2 YSYEKL. This CDR3 contains 15 residues. The CDR3 is CASKGLAAIQETQYF. In DNA form, the CDR3 reads TGCGCCAGTAAGGGACTAGCGGCTATTCAAGAGACCCAGTACTTC.

In its sample, this clonotype was seen many times. The junction departs from the called germline gene at one end, perhaps through a read error. The chain links TRBV12-3 or TRBV12-4 to TRBJ2-3; 10 bases fit TRBD2. The CDR3 runs 15 residues. The CDR3 coding sequence is TGTGCCAGCAGTCTAGCGGGGGCCCCCACAGATACGCAGTATTTT. Translated, it gives CASSLAGAPTDTQYF.

Only a few counts were recorded for this clonotype. This chain links TRBV5-4 with TRBJ2-7, with 9 bases aligning to TRBD2. This CDR3 spans 15 amino acids. After removal of 3 bases from V and 3 bases from J, the junction contained 7 bases not matched to a gene. The V gene's germline CDR1 is SGHNT and CDR2 YYREEE (reference sequence). CDR3 protein: CASSSSGAVIYEQYF. CDR3 in DNA: TGTGCCAGCAGCTCTAGCGGGGCCGTCATCTACGAGCAGTACTTC.

This clonotype was seen many times. This chain uses TRBV7-2 with TRBJ2-5; TRBD2 matches 8 bases. The germline gives CDR1 SGHTA, CDR2 FQGNSA. The J segment lost 1 base and the V segment lost 3 bases, leaving 1 base of the junction unmatched. The CDR3 is 14 residues long. The CDR3 here is CASSFLAGQETQYF. CDR3 bases: TGTGCCAGCAGCTTTCTAGCGGGCCAAGAGACCCAGTACTTC.